This TCR beta chain was sequenced for a study of type 1 regulatory T cells. As for the study in general: T-allo10 is a Tr1-enriched, alloantigen-specific CD4 T cell product made in vitro.

V was clipped by 2 bases and J by 4 bases; unmatched bases: 11. CDR3 length: 16 amino acids. TCRdb itself ran the reads through MiXCR, one entry per CDR3 protein. The top ten hold about 2% of the sample, which has roughly 65,000 distinct CDR3 sequences, about 50% seen once. Comments on this clonotype: Its cognate antigen is unknown.

Study findings and constraints: Compared with non-Tr1 cells, Tr1 cells showed a narrower TCR repertoire.

This TCR was sampled from a human donor in good health. V gene TRBV12-3 or TRBV12-4 combines with J gene TRBJ2-7; 7 bases align to TRBD1. The source material was cultured non-Tr1 T cells, either the whole culture or a sorted T cell fraction (not recorded which). The CDR3 coding sequence is TGTGCCAGCAGTTTACGGCCCCCGGACAGGTTGTACGAGCAGTACTTC. Translating gives CASSLRPPDRLYEQYF.